The clone carrying this TCR beta chain was seen repeatedly, ten times or more. Antigen: not known. Only in-frame clones appear in the TCRdb table, and some are missing; sequencing was by immunoSEQ multiplex PCR. The sample holds millions of clones, roughly 96% seen once. The data originate from a study of shared clonotypes between healthy human individuals. Per germline, CDR1 SQVTM and CDR2 ANQGSEA. The CDR3 length is 11 residues. V lost 5 bases and J 7 bases, leaving 11 bases between the germline ends. The study, taken as a whole, reports: The authors expected sequencing depth to affect clonotype sharing among donors.

What was sequenced was naive CD4+ T cells sorted from blood. Subset meaning: CD45RA+ positively selected. The chain combines TRBV29-1 with TRBJ1-2, with a possible D match to TRBD1 (5 bases). The TCR originated in a man aged 18 to 30 in good health. The CDR3 region has the DNA TGCAGCGTTCTAACAGGTGGTGGCTACACCTTC. Its protein is CSVLTGGGYTF.